This T cell receptor beta chain appears in the sequencing data of a study of T-cell reconstitution after alpha-beta-depleted transplantation in children. This clonotype was observed at least ten times. Its target is not known. The germline V gene has CDR1 SQVTM and CDR2 ANQGSEA. V trimming: 4 bases; J trimming: 6 bases; junction bases outside the gene matches: 2. The CDR3 contains 12 residues. Whole-study results and caveats: A year post-transplant, T-cell counts and diversity derived mostly from newly produced T cells. Where some patients showed high TCRbeta diversity at day 60, it came from recipient T cells and thymic progenitors that had survived. The origin of alpha-beta T cells about two months after transplant was reportedly several hundred expanded graft clones.

Preparing the TCRbeta library involved the use of unique molecular identifiers. TCRdb re-called the PCR reads through MiXCR, storing one row per CDR3 protein. Among approximately 630,000 distinct CDR3 sequences listed, around 13% were seen once. Sequencing used PBMCs, obtained before TCRalphabeta/CD19-depleted stem cell transplant. The receptor was isolated from a girl aged 2-10 years with congenital amegakaryocytic thrombocytopenia, due to receive a stem cell transplant. The J gene is TRBJ2-2, the V gene TRBV29-1, with 7 nucleotides matching TRBD2. The CDR3 bases are TGCAGCGTTGTCGGGGGGTCCGGGGAGCTGTTTTTT. This sequence encodes CSVVGGSGELFF.